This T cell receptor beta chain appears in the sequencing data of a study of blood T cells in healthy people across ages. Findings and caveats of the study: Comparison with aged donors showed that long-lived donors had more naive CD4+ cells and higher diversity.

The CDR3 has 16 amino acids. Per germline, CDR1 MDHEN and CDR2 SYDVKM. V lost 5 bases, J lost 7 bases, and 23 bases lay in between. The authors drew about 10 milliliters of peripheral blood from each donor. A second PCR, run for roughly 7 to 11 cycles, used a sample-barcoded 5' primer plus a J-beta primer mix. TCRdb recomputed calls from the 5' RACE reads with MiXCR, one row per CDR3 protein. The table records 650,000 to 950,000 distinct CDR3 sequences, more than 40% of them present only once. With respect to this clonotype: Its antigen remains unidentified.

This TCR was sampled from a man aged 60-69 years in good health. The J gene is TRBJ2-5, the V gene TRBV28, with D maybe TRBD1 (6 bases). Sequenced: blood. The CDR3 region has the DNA TGTGCCAGCAGTCCGGCCTGGCCAGGGGAACAGGGGACCCAGTACTTC. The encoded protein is CASSPAWPGEQGTQYF.